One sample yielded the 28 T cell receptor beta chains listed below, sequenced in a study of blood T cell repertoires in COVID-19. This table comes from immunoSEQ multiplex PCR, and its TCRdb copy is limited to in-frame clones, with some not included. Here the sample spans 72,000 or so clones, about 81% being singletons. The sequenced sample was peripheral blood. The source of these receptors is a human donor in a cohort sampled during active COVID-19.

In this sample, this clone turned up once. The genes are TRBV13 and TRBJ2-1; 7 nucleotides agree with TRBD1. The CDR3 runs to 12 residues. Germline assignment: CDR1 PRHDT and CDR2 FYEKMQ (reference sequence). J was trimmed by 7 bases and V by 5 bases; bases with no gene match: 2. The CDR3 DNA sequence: TGTGCCAGCAGCCGACAGGGTAATGAGCAGTTCTTC. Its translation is CASSRQGNEQFF.

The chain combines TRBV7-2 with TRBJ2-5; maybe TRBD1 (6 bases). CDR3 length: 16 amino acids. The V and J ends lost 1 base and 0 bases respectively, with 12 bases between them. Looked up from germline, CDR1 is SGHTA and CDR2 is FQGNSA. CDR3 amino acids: CASSLGGQMYQETQYF. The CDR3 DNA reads TGTGCCAGCAGCTTAGGTGGACAGATGTACCAAGAGACCCAGTACTTC.

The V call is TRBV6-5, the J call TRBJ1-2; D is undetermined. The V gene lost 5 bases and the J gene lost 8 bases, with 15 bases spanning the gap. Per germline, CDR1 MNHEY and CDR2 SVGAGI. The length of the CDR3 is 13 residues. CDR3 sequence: CASSLSPVSGYTF. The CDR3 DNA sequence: TGTGCCAGCAGTCTATCCCCGGTTTCGGGCTACACCTTC.

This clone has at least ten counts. The CDR3 is CASNDARYSGNTIYF. CDR3 DNA: TGTGCCAGCAATGATGCCAGGTACTCTGGAAACACCATATATTTT. The chain recombines TRBV6-6 with TRBJ1-3; D unclear. The CDR3 spans 15 residues. Trimming stripped 7 bases from V and 0 bases from J, with 13 bases between. Germline V CDR1 and CDR2: MNHNY, SVGAGI (reference sequence).

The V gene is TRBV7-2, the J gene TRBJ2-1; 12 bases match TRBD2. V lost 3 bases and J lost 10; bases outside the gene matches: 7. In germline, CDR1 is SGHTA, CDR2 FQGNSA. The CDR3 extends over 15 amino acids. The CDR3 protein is CASSFWTSGDPEQFF. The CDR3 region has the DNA TGTGCCAGCAGCTTTTGGACTAGCGGGGACCCCGAGCAGTTCTTC.

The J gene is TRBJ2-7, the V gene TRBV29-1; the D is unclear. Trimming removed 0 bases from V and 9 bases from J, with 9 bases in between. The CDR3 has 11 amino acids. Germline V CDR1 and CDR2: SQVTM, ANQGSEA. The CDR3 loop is CSVEDPPRQYF. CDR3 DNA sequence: TGCAGCGTTGAAGATCCGCCGCGGCAGTACTTC.

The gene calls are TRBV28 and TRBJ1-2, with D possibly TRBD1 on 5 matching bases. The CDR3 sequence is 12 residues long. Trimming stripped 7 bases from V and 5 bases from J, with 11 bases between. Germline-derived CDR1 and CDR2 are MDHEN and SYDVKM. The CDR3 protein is CASKLKGYGYTF. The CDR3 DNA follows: TGTGCCAGCAAACTAAAGGGGTATGGCTACACCTTC.

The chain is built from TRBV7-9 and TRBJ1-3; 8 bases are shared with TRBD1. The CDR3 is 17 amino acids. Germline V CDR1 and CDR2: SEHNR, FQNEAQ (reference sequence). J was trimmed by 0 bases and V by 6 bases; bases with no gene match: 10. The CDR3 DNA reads TGTGCCAGCAGACCTAAGGACAGGGACGTCTCTGGAAACACCATATATTTT. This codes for CASRPKDRDVSGNTIYF.

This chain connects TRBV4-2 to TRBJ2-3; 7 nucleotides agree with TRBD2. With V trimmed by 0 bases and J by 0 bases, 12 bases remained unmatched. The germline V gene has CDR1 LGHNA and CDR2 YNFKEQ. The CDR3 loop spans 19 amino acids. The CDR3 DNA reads TGTGCCAGCAGCCAAGAAAGAGGGACTACTCCAACTAGCACAGATACGCAGTATTTT. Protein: CASSQERGTTPTSTDTQYF.

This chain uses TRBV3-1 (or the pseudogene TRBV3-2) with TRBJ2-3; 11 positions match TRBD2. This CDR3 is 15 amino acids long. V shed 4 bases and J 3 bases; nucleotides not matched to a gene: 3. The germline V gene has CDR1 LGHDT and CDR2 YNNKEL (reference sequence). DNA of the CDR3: TGTGCCAGCAGCCCGTTAGCGGGAGGGACAGATACGCAGTATTTT. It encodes CASSPLAGGTDTQYF.

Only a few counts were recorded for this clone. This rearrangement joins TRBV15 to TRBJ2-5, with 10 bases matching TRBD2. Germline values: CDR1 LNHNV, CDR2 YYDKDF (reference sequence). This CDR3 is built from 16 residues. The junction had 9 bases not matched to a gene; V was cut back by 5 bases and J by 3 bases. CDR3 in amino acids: CATSALLSGREETQYF. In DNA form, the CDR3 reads TGTGCCACCAGCGCCCTGCTGAGCGGGAGGGAAGAGACCCAGTACTTC.

Here the CDR3 reads CASRRTGGERRTVTEAFF. As DNA, the CDR3 is TGCGCCAGCAGACGGACAGGGGGCGAAAGAAGGACCGTCACTGAAGCTTTCTTT. The rearrangement links TRBV5-1 to TRBJ1-1; 11 bases align to TRBD1. Germline V gene lookup returns CDR1 SGHRS and CDR2 YFSETQ. This CDR3 contains 18 residues. With 5 bases clipped from V and 4 bases from J, the junction kept 16 bases outside the gene matches.

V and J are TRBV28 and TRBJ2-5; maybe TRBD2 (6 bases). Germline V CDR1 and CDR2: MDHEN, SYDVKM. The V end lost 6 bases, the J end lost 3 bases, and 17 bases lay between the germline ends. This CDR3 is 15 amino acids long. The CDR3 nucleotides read TGTGCCAGCAGCTCACAGGAGGGGATAGAAGAGACCCAGTACTTC. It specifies CASSSQEGIEETQYF.

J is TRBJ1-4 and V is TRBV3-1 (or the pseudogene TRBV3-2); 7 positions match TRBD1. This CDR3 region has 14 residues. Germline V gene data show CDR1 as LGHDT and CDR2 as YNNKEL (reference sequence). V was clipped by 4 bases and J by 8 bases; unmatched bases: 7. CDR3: CASSPDRLREKLFF. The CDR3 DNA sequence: TGTGCCAGCAGCCCGGACAGGTTACGGGAAAAACTGTTTTTT.

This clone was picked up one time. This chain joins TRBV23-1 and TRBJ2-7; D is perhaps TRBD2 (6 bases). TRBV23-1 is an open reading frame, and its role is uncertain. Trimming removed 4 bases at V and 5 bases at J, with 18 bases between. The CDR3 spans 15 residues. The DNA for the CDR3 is TGCGCCAGCAGTCCGCCGACTTTCTGCGGGAACGAGCAGTACTTC. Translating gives CASSPPTFCGNEQYF.

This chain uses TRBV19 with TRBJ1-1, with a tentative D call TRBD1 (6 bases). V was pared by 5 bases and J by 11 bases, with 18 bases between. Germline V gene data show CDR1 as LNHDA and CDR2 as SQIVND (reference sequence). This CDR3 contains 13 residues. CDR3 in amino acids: CASSPEGVVGAFF. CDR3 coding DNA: TGTGCCAGTAGTCCTGAGGGGGTAGTGGGCGCTTTCTTT.

This CDR3 is CASSLSQSGGRETQYF. CDR3 sequence (DNA): TGTGCCAGCAGCCTCTCCCAGAGCGGGGGGAGAGAGACCCAGTACTTC. V gene TRBV3-1 (or the pseudogene TRBV3-2) combines with J gene TRBJ2-5; 9 nucleotides line up with TRBD2. V trimming: 4 bases; J trimming: 4 bases; junction bases outside the gene matches: 10. The CDR3 covers 16 residues. Germline V gives CDR1 LGHDT, CDR2 YNNKEL (reference sequence).

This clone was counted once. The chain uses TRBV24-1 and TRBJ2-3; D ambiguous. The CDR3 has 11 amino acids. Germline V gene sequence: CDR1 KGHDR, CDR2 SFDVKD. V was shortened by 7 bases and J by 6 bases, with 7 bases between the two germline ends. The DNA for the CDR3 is TGTGCCACCAGCCAGTCTGATACGCAGTATTTT. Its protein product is CATSQSDTQYF.

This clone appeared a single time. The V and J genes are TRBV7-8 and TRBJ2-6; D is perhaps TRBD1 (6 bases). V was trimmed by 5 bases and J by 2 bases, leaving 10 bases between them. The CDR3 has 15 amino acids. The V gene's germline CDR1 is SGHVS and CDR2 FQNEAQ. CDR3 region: CASSPPGAGANVLTF. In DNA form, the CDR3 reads TGTGCCAGCAGCCCGCCAGGGGCTGGGGCCAACGTCCTGACTTTC.

CDR3 amino acids: CATSRHSIGDSYEQYF. The CDR3 DNA reads as TGTGCCACCAGCAGACACAGCATCGGGGACAGCTACGAGCAGTACTTC. The rearrangement links TRBV15 to TRBJ2-7; 7 nucleotides agree with TRBD1. This CDR3 comprises 16 residues. The V gene end was trimmed by 2 bases and the J gene end by 3 bases; junction bases not matched to a gene: 10. Germline V CDR1 and CDR2: LNHNV, YYDKDF (reference sequence).

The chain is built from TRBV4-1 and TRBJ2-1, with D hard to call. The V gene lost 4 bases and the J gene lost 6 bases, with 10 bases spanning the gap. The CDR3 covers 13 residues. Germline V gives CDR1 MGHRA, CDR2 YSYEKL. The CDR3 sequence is CASSPDFLNEQFF. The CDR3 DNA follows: TGCGCCAGCAGCCCCGACTTCCTCAATGAGCAGTTCTTC.

CDR3 sequence: CASSATASSGNTIYF. The DNA of the CDR3 is TGTGCCAGCAGCGCCACAGCTTCCTCTGGAAACACCATATATTTT. The chain joins TRBV9 to TRBJ1-3; D is unclear. The CDR3 covers 15 residues. The germline V gene encodes CDR1 SGDLS and CDR2 YYNGEE. V lost 3 bases and J 0 bases, leaving 10 bases between the germline ends.

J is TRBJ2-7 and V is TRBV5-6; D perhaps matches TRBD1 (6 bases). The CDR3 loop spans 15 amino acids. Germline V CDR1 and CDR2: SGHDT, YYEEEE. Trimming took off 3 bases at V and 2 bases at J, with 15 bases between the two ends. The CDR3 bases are TGTGCCAGCAGCTACGAAGACAGGCCCCCCTACGAGCAGTACTTC. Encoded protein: CASSYEDRPPYEQYF.

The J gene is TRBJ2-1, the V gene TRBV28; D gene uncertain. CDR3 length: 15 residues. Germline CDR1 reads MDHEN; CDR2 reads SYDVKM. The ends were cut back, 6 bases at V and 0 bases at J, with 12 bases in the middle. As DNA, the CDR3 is TGTGCCAGCAGGCCAGGATTCAGCTCCTACAATGAGCAGTTCTTC. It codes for CASRPGFSSYNEQFF.

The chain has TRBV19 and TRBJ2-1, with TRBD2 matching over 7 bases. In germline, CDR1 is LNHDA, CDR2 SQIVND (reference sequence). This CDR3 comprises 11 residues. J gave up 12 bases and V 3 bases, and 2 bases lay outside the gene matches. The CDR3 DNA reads TGTGCCAGTAGTATGGGGAGGGGGCAGTTCTTC. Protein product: CASSMGRGQFF.

The CDR3 region is CASSQEGFRGVYEQYF. The CDR3 nucleotides read TGCGCCAGCAGCCAAGAGGGATTCCGGGGGGTCTACGAGCAGTACTTC. The chain uses TRBV4-1 and TRBJ2-7; 7 bases match TRBD2. Trimming cost V 0 bases and J 3 bases; bases outside gene matches: 8. The germline gives CDR1 MGHRA, CDR2 YSYEKL. This CDR3 contains 16 residues.

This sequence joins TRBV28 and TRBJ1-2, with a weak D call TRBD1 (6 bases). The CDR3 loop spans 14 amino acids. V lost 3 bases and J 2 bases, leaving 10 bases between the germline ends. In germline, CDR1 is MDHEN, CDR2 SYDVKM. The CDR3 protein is CASSFGTGNYGYTF. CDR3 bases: TGTGCCAGCAGTTTTGGCACAGGGAACTATGGCTACACCTTC.

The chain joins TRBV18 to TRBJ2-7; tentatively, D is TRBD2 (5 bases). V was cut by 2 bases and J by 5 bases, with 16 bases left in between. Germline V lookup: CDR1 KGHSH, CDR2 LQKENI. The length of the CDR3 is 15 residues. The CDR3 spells CASSPSELAEHEQYF. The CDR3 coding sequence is TGTGCCAGCTCACCAAGTGAGCTAGCTGAGCACGAGCAGTACTTC.